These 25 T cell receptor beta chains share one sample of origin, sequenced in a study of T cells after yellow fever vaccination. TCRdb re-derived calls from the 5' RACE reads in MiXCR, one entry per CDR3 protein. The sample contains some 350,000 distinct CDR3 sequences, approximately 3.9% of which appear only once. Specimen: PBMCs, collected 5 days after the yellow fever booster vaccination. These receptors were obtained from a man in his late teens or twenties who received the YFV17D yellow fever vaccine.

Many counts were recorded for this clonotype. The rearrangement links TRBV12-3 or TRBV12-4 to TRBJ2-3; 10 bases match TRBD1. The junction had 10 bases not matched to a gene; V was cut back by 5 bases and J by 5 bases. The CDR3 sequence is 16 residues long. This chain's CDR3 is CASSPRQGALVDTQYF. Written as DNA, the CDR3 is TGTGCCAGCAGTCCTCGACAGGGGGCATTGGTAGATACGCAGTATTTT.

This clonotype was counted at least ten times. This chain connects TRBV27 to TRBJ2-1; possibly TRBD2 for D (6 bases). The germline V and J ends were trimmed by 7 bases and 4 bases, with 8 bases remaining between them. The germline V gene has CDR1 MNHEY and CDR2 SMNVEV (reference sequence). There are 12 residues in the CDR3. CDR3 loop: CASTGGYNEQFF. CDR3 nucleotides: TGTGCCAGCACCGGGGGATACAATGAGCAGTTCTTC.

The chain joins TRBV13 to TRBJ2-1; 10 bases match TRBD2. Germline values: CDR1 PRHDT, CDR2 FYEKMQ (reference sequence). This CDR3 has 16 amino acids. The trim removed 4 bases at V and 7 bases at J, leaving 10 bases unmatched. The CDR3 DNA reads TGTGCCAGCAGCTCCTACCGACTAGCGGGCCGTAATGAGCAGTTCTTC. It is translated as CASSSYRLAGRNEQFF.

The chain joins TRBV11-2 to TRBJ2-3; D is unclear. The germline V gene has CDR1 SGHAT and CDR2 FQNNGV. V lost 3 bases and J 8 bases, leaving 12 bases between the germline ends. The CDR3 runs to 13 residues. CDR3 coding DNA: TGTGCCAGCAGCTTTTTAAACTCCCCTACGCAGTATTTT. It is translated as CASSFLNSPTQYF.

The CDR3 DNA reads TGCGCCAGCAGCTTGGCCCCAGGAGCGGGGGGCACAGATACGCAGTATTTT. This gives the protein CASSLAPGAGGTDTQYF. This chain links TRBV5-1 with TRBJ2-3, with TRBD2 matching over 8 bases. V was clipped by 0 bases and J by 1 base; unmatched bases: 7. The CDR3 has 17 amino acids. Germline V CDR1 and CDR2: SGHRS, YFSETQ.

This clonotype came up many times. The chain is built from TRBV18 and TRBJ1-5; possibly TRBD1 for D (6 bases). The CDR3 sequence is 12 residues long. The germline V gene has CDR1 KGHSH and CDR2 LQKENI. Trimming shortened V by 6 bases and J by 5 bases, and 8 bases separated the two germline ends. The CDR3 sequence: CASSPGDQPQHF. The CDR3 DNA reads TGTGCCAGCTCGCCAGGGGATCAGCCCCAGCATTTT.

CDR3 sequence: CATSRALLNQPQHF. CDR3 coding DNA: TGTGCCACCAGCAGAGCCCTCCTCAATCAGCCCCAGCATTTT. V and J are TRBV15 and TRBJ1-5; D remains ambiguous. There are 14 residues in the CDR3. Germline lookup yields CDR1 LNHNV and CDR2 YYDKDF (reference sequence). V was pared by 1 base and J by 3 bases, with 7 bases between.

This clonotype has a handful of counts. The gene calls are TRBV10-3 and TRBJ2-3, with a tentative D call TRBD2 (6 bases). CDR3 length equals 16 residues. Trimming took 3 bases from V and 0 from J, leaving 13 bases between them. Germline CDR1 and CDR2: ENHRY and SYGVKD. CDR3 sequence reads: CAISEVLGGSTDTQYF. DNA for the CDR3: TGTGCCATCAGTGAAGTTTTGGGGGGAAGCACAGATACGCAGTATTTT.

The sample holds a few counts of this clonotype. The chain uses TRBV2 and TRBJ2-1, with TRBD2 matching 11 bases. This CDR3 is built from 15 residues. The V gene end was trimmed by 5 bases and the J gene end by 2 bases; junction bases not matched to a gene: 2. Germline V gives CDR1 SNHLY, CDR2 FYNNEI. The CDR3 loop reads CASSRLAGPYNEQFF. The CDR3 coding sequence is TGTGCCAGCAGTCGACTAGCGGGGCCCTACAATGAGCAGTTCTTC.

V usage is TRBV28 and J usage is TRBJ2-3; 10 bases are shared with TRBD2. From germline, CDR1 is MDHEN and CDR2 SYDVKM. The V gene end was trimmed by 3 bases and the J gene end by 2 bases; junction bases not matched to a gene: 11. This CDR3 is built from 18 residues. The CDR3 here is CASSFFVASGGFTDTQYF. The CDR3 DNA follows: TGTGCCAGCAGTTTTTTTGTCGCTAGCGGGGGTTTCACAGATACGCAGTATTTT.

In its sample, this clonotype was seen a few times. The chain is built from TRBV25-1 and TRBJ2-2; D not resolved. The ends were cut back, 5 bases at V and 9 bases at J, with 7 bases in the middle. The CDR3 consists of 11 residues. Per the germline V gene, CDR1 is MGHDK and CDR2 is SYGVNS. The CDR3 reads CASSPSRELFF. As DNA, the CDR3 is TGTGCCAGCAGTCCTTCGAGGGAGCTGTTTTTT. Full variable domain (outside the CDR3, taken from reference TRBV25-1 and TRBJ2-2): EADIYQTPRYLVIGTGKKITLECSQTMGHDKMYWYQQDPGMELHLIHYSYGVNSTEKGDLSSESTVSRIRTEHFPLTLESARPSHTSQYLCASSPSRELFFGEGSRLTVL.

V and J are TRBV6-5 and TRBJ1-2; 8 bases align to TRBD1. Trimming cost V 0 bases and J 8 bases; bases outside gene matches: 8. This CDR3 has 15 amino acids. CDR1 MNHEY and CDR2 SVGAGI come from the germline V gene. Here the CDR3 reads CASSYSGQGFLGYTF. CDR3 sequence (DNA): TGTGCCAGCAGTTACTCAGGACAGGGCTTCCTAGGCTACACCTTC.

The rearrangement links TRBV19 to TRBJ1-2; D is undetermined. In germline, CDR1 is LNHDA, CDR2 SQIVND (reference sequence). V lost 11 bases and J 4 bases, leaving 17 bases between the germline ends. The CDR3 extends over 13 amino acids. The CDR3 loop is CASKPGIAYGYTF. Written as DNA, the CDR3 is TGTGCCTCGAAGCCCGGTATCGCCTATGGCTACACCTTC.

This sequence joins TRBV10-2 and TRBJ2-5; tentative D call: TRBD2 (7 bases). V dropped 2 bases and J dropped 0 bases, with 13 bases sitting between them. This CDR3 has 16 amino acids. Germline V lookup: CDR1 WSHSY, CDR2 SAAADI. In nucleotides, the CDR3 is TGCGCCAGCAGTGAGGCGGGGGCCGCCTACCAAGAGACCCAGTACTTC. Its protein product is CASSEAGAAYQETQYF.

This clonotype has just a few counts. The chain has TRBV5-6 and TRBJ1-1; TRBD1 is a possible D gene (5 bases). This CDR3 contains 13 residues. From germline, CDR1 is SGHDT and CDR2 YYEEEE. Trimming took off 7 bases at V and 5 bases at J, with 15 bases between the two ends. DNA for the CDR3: TGTGCCAGCCTTTCCTGGAGGGGAACTGAAGCTTTCTTT. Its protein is CASLSWRGTEAFF.

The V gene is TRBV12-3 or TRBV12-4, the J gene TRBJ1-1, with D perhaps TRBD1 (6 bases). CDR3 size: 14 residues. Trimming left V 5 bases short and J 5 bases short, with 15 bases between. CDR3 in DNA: TGTGCCAGCAGTGCGGGGGCTGCGCGGACTGAAGCTTTCTTT. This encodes CASSAGAARTEAFF.

The CDR3 DNA reads TGTGCCAGCAGCCCCTATACAGGGTTGGCCAAAAACATTCAGTACTTC. It encodes CASSPYTGLAKNIQYF. The rearrangement links TRBV7-2 to TRBJ2-4; TRBD1 is a possible D gene (6 bases). V was clipped by 5 bases and J by 1 base, with 15 bases between them. The V gene's germline CDR1 is SGHTA and CDR2 FQGNSA. There are 16 residues in the CDR3.

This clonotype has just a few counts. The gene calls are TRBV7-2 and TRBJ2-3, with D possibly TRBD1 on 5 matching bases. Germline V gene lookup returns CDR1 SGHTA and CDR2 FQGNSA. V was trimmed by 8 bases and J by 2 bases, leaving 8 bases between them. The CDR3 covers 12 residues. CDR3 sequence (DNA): TGTGCCAGCGGCAGGGACACAGATACGCAGTATTTT. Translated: CASGRDTDTQYF.

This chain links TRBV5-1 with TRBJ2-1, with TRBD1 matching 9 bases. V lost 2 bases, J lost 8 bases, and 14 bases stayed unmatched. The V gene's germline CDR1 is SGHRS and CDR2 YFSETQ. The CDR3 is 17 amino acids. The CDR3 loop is CASSFGLTGGSSDEQFF. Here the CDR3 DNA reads TGCGCCAGCAGCTTTGGCCTTACAGGGGGCAGCAGCGATGAGCAGTTCTTC. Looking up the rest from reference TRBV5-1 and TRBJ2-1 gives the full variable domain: KAGVTQTPRYLIKTRGQQVTLSCSPISGHRSVSWYQQTPGQGLQFLFEYFSETQRNKGNFPGRFSGRQFSNSRSEMNVSTLELGDSALYLCASSFGLTGGSSDEQFFGPGTRLTVL.

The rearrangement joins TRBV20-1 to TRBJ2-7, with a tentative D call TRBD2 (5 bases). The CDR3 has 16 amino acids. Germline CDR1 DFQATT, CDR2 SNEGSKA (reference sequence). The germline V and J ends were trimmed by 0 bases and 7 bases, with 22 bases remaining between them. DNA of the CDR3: TGCAGTGCTAGAGATGCGGGTGTAGGCCCTCTGAGAGAGCAGTACTTC. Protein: CSARDAGVGPLREQYF.

The CDR3 bases are TGTGCCAGCAGCTTTGGGCCAGGCGACACCGGGGAGCTGTTTTTT. Translating it yields CASSFGPGDTGELFF. The V call is TRBV5-4, the J call TRBJ2-2, with D unresolved. The CDR3 is 15 residues long. V shed 2 bases and J shed 3 bases, with 11 bases lying between them. Germline V gives CDR1 SGHNT, CDR2 YYREEE (reference sequence).

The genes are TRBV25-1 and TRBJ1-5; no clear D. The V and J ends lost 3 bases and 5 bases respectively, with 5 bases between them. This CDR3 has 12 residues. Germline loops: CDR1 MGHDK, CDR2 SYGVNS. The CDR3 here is CASSDEDQPQHF. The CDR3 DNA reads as TGTGCCAGCAGTGATGAGGATCAGCCCCAGCATTTT.

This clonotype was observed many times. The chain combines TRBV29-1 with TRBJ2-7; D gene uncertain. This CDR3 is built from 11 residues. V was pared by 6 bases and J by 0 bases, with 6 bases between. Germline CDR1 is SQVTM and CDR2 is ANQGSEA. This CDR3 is CSVVSSYEQYF. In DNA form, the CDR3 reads TGCAGCGTCGTTAGCTCCTACGAGCAGTACTTC.

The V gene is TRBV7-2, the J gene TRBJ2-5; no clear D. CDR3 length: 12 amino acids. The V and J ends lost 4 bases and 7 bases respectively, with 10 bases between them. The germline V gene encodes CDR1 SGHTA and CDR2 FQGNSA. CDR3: CASSSGFTTQYF. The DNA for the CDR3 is TGTGCCAGCAGCTCCGGGTTTACGACCCAGTACTTC.

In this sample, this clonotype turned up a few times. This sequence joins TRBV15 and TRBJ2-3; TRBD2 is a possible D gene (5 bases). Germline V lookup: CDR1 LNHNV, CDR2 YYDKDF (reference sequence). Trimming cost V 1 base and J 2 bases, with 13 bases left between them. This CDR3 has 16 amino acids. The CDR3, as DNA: TGTGCCACCAGCAGAGGACTAAACCAAAACACAGATACGCAGTATTTT. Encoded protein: CATSRGLNQNTDTQYF.